This is a list of T cell receptor beta chains from one sample in a study of regulatory T cells in long-lasting Graves disease. A single record per CDR3 protein comes from TCRdb applying MiXCR to the multiplex PCR reads. The sample has 350,000 to 450,000 distinct CDR3 sequences, 15% seen once. These same records also appear under a second study, on T cells in Graves' hyperthyroidism and ophthalmopathy.

This sample comprised peripheral blood mononuclear cells (PBMCs), obtained at new diagnosis, from a patient treated with antithyroid drugs. The receptors stem from a woman under 40 with Graves disease. CDR3s leave out the opening cysteine and the closing phenylalanine or tryptophan. Expanded clones get a size class; other rows say once, few or many, or leave the size out.

v_gene,abundance,j_gene,CDR3aa
TRBV5-6,NA,TRBJ2-1,ASSPEGTSEGAEQF
TRBV4-1,NA,TRBJ1-1,ASSQDTGGMGAKAEAF
TRBV20-1,NA,TRBJ2-5,SARSGGRETQY
TRBV6-1,NA,TRBJ1-3,ASRARDRDPDNSGNTIY
TRBV12-3/TRBV12-4,NA,TRBJ2-1,ASTTGVRYNEQF
TRBV5-1,many,TRBJ2-3,ASSWTPIAGKVSTDTQY
TRBV12-3/TRBV12-4,few,TRBJ2-4,ASSLMGGVTKNIQY
TRBV10-3,NA,TRBJ2-2,AITSGGIGTGELF
TRBV6-5,many,TRBJ2-7,ASSYSAGSTYEQY
TRBV18,few,TRBJ1-5,ASSHADSALGQPQH